The sequence of this T cell receptor (beta chain) was determined in a study of cytomegalovirus exposure and HLA in healthy donors. Study-level results: While the bulk of TCR sequences proved rare, some public TCRs turned up in many donors. In a later analysis, most CMV-associated TCR beta chains appeared HLA-restricted. TCR beta chains associated with HLA were, in a later analysis, more clonally expanded than equally common others.

Donors counted as nominally healthy when sampled, yet unrecorded immune exposures were likely. With regard to this clone: Its cognate antigen is unknown.

Both 60 Vbeta primers and 13 Jbeta primers went into the PCR. Generated by immunoSEQ multiplex PCR, the TCRdb table keeps only in-frame clones and is missing some. Here the sample spans 180,000 or so clones, more than 75% being singletons. With V trimmed by 5 bases and J by 7 bases, 9 bases remained unmatched. Germline V gene data show CDR1 as SGHTA and CDR2 as FQGNSA. CDR3 length equals 15 residues. The material sequenced was PBMCs. V and J are TRBV7-2 and TRBJ2-1, with 9 bases identical to TRBD2. This clonotype was obtained from a man between 35 and 55 years old in good health and CMV-seronegative. The CDR3 sequence is CASSLTAGGSNEQFF. CDR3 sequence (DNA): TGTGCCAGCAGCCTAACAGCGGGGGGCTCTAATGAGCAGTTCTTC.